The clone carrying this T cell receptor beta chain has only one observation. Only in-frame clones appear in the TCRdb table, and some are missing; sequencing was by immunoSEQ multiplex PCR. The profile shows some 400,000 clones, approximately 89% of them singletons. Trimming removed 6 bases at V and 1 base at J, with 18 bases between. The CDR3 totals 16 residues. The germline V gene has CDR1 SGHRS and CDR2 YFSETQ. This sample was taken from a study of blood T cell repertoires in COVID-19. This rearrangement joins TRBV5-1 to TRBJ2-3, with TRBD1 as a possible D gene (5 bases). The sequence derives from a woman under 40 who had recovered from COVID-19. The sequencing input was PBMCs or T cells enriched from blood (not recorded which). CDR3 sequence: CASKPRAEPRTDTQYF. The CDR3 nucleotides read TGCGCCAGCAAGCCCAGGGCCGAGCCACGCACAGATACGCAGTATTTT.